This TCR beta chain is drawn from a study of blood T cells in healthy people across ages. The authors ran a second PCR of about 6 to 11 cycles using a sample-barcoded 5' primer and a J-beta primer mix. TCRdb passed the 5' RACE reads through MiXCR, listing each CDR3 protein once. The sample carries some 940,000 distinct CDR3 sequences, almost 30% recorded once. V lost 6 bases and J 4 bases, leaving 10 bases between the germline ends. The CDR3 is 13 residues long. Germline values: CDR1 MNHEY, CDR2 SMNVEV (reference sequence). This same sample was also taken into another study, of T cells of mothers and their children.

What was sequenced was blood. The clonotype was recovered from a middle-aged woman in good health. The chain joins TRBV27 to TRBJ1-5, with D hard to call. CDR3 sequence (DNA): TGTGCCAGCAGCCTCACGGAAAATCAGCCCCAGCATTTT. Its translation: CASSLTENQPQHF.